This record covers a single TCR beta chain. Trimming left V 4 bases short and J 0 bases short, with 11 bases between. The CDR3 sequence is 15 residues long. Germline V gene sequence: CDR1 SGHRS, CDR2 YFSETQ. The method was immunoSEQ multiplex PCR; TCRdb's version includes in-frame clones alone and lacks a portion of them. The data hold 120,000 or so clones, with about 90% observed a single time. The data stem from a study of control samples from healthy donors and cancer patients. The sequenced material came from blood. The chain combines TRBV5-1 with TRBJ1-3; no firm D call. This clonotype was sampled from a man younger than 35 in good health. CDR3 sequence reads: CASSLSTSSGNTIYF. DNA of the CDR3: TGCGCCAGCAGCCTTTCAACTAGCTCTGGAAACACCATATATTTT.